This T cell receptor beta chain was sequenced during a study of T-cell memory formation after mild COVID-19. TCRdb ran MiXCR on the 5' RACE reads and lists one entry per CDR3 protein. The top ten clones hold roughly an eighth of a sample with around 340,000 distinct CDR3 sequences, around 21% of them seen once. The germline CDR1 and CDR2 sequences are SGDLS and YYNGEE. V was pared by 4 bases and J by 2 bases, with 16 bases between. There are 15 residues in the CDR3. The TCR was taken from an adult woman who had mild COVID-19 (a few samples of this study predate the infection). Cell type and time point are not known. Sequenced input: PBMCs or a T cell subset sorted from them (not recorded which). The chain carries TRBV9 and TRBJ2-7, with D maybe TRBD2 (6 bases). In DNA, the CDR3 is TGTGCCAGCAGCACACGGGGGACTGAAACCTACGAGCAGTACTTC. Translation: CASSTRGTETYEQYF. Together with reference TRBV9 and TRBJ2-7, the CDR3 gives the full variable domain: DSGVTQTPKHLITATGQRVTLRCSPRSGDLSVYWYQQSLDQGLQFLIQYYNGEERAKGNILERFSAQQFPDLHSELNLSSLELGDSALYFCASSTRGTETYEQYFGPGTRLTVT.